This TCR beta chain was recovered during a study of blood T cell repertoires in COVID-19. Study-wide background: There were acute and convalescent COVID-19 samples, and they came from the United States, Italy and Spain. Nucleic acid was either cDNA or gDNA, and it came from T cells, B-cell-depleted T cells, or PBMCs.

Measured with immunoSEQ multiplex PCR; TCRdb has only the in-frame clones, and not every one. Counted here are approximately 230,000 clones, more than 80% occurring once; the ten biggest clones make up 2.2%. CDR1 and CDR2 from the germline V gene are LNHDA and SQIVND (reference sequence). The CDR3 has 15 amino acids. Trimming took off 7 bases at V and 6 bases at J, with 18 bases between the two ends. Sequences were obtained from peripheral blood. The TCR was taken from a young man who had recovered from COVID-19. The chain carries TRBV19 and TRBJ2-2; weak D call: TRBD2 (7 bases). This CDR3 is CASNDGGRRAGELFF. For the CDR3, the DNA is TGTGCCAGTAACGACGGGGGGCGGCGGGCCGGGGAGCTGTTTTTT.